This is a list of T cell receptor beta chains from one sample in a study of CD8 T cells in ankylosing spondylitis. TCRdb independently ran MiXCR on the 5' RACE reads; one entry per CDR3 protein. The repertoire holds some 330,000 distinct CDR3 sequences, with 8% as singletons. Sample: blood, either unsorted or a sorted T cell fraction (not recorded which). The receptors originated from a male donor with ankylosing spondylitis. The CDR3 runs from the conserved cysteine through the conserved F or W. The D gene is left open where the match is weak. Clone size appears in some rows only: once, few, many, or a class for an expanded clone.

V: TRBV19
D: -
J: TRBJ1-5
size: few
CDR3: CASSIGRSHQPQHF
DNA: TGTGCCAGTAGTATAGGCAGGAGCCATCAGCCCCAGCATTTT

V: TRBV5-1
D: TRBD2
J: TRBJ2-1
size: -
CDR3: CASSGLTSRSSYNEQFF
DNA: TGCGCCAGCAGCGGGCTGACTAGCCGGAGCTCCTACAATGAGCAGTTCTTC

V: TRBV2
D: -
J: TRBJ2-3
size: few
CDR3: CASSELTSTTDTQYF
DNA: TGTGCCAGCAGTGAACTGACTAGTACCACAGATACGCAGTATTTT

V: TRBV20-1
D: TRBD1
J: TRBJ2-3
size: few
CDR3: CSARGPWRKNTDTQYF
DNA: TGCAGTGCGAGGGGGCCCTGGAGGAAAAACACAGATACGCAGTATTTT

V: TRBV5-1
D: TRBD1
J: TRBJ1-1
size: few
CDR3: CASSATGQGRSYTEAFF
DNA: TGCGCCAGCAGCGCCACGGGACAGGGGCGTTCTTACACTGAAGCTTTCTTT

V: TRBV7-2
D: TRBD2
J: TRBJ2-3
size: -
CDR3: CASRPGLVRIDTQYF
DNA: TGTGCCAGCAGACCGGGACTAGTGAGAATAGATACGCAGTATTTT

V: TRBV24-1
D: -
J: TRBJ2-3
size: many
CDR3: CATSDVGLQDTQYF
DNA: TGTGCCACCAGTGATGTGGGACTTCAAGATACGCAGTATTTT

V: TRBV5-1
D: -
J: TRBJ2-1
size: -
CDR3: CASSLGLVTGSGSYNEQFF
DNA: TGCGCCAGCAGCTTGGGGCTGGTGACAGGTTCTGGGTCCTACAATGAGCAGTTCTTC

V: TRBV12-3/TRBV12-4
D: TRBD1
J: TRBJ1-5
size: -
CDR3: CASSSTGINQPQHF
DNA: TGTGCCAGCAGTTCGACAGGGATCAATCAGCCCCAGCATTTT

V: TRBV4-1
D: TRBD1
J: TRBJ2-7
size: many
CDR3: CASSQETDRTGHHEQYF
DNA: TGCGCCAGCAGCCAAGAGACCGATCGGACAGGGCACCACGAGCAGTACTTC

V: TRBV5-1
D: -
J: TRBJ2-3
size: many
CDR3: CASSFNTGRTDTQYF
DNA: TGCGCCAGCAGCTTCAATACAGGGCGGACAGATACGCAGTATTTT

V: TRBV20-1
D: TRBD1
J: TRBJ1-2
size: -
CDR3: CSASPGGNYGYTF
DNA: TGCAGTGCTAGCCCAGGGGGTAACTATGGCTACACCTTC